The 25 T cell receptor beta chains reported below all come from one sample, sequenced in a study of blood T cell repertoires in COVID-19. Here immunoSEQ multiplex PCR was the method, and the copy in TCRdb shows in-frame clones only, minus some. The data contain some 320,000 clones, roughly 90% of them singletons. The sample comprised PBMCs or T cells enriched from blood (not recorded which). These receptors came from a woman between 25 and 40 years old who had been exposed to COVID-19.

The chain has TRBV29-1 and TRBJ2-2; TRBD1 agrees at 11 bases. Germline CDR1 SQVTM, CDR2 ANQGSEA. Losses at the gene ends were 6 bases for V and 4 bases for J; bases not matched to a gene: 7. The CDR3 has 15 amino acids. CDR3 sequence (DNA): TGCAGCGTAGGACAGGGGGCTTCGGCCACCGGGGAGCTGTTTTTT. Protein sequence: CSVGQGASATGELFF.

The J gene is TRBJ1-4, the V gene TRBV19; D is perhaps TRBD1 (5 bases). Germline values: CDR1 LNHDA, CDR2 SQIVND (reference sequence). V was shortened by 3 bases and J by 3 bases, with 8 bases between the two germline ends. The CDR3 sequence is 14 residues long. The CDR3 loop reads CASSIRVANEKLFF. CDR3 nucleotides: TGTGCCAGTAGTATCAGGGTGGCTAATGAAAAACTGTTTTTT.

The chain couples TRBV7-2 to TRBJ2-1; D may be TRBD2 (5 bases). V was cut by 0 bases and J by 10 bases, with 19 bases left in between. This CDR3 has 16 residues. Germline CDR1 is SGHTA and CDR2 is FQGNSA. This chain's CDR3 is CASSLAAGPRRGEQFF. For the CDR3, the DNA is TGTGCCAGCAGCTTAGCGGCCGGGCCCCGACGAGGGGAGCAGTTCTTC.

The CDR3 protein is CASSGDRGRNYGYTF. CDR3 sequence (DNA): TGTGCCAGCAGCGGTGACAGGGGGCGTAACTATGGCTACACCTTC. V and J are TRBV5-4 and TRBJ1-2, with TRBD1 matching 10 bases. This CDR3 is 15 amino acids long. V shed 4 bases and J 1 base; nucleotides not matched to a gene: 4. CDR1 SGHNT and CDR2 YYREEE come from the germline V gene (reference sequence). Full variable domain (outside the CDR3, taken from reference TRBV5-4 and TRBJ1-2): ETGVTQSPTHLIKTRGQQVTLRCSSQSGHNTVSWYQQALGQGPQFIFQYYREEENGRGNFPPRFSGLQFPNYSSELNVNALELDDSALYLCASSGDRGRNYGYTFGSGTRLTVV.

This rearrangement joins TRBV19 to TRBJ2-7; perhaps TRBD1 as D (5 bases). The V end lost 4 bases, the J end lost 7 bases, and 20 bases lay between the germline ends. The CDR3 sequence is 15 residues long. Germline lookup yields CDR1 LNHDA and CDR2 SQIVND (reference sequence). As DNA, the CDR3 is TGTGCCAGTAGTACCCTCGGGCAGGGTACGAAAGAGCAGTACTTC. It is translated as CASSTLGQGTKEQYF.

For the CDR3, the DNA is TGTGCCAGCAGCCAGGGACTAGCGGGGGGGTACGAGCAGTACTTC. It yields the protein CASSQGLAGGYEQYF. This chain links TRBV7-2 with TRBJ2-7; TRBD2 agrees at 16 bases. The CDR3 totals 15 residues. Trimming removed 5 bases from V and 4 bases from J; junction bases left unmatched: 2. The germline gives CDR1 SGHTA, CDR2 FQGNSA.

This sequence joins TRBV10-3 and TRBJ1-1; D is undetermined. Germline assignment: CDR1 ENHRY and CDR2 SYGVKD. The CDR3 totals 14 residues. The V gene lost 2 bases and the J gene lost 8 bases, with 15 bases spanning the gap. CDR3 loop: CAISEGRPKLEAFF. CDR3 coding DNA: TGTGCCATCAGTGAGGGCAGGCCTAAACTGGAAGCTTTCTTT.

The chain carries TRBV5-1 and TRBJ1-1, with 7 nucleotides matching TRBD1. The CDR3 has 15 residues. CDR1 is SGHRS and CDR2 is YFSETQ in the germline V gene. V trimming: 4 bases; J trimming: 2 bases; junction bases outside the gene matches: 8. CDR3 DNA: TGCGCCAGCAGCCCTCAGACAGGGTCAAACACTGAAGCTTTCTTT. Amino acid sequence: CASSPQTGSNTEAFF. Complete variable domain (other parts from reference TRBV5-1 and TRBJ1-1): KAGVTQTPRYLIKTRGQQVTLSCSPISGHRSVSWYQQTPGQGLQFLFEYFSETQRNKGNFPGRFSGRQFSNSRSEMNVSTLELGDSALYLCASSPQTGSNTEAFFGQGTRLTVV.

The chain uses TRBV5-4 and TRBJ1-2; TRBD1 might be the D (5 bases). The V gene lost 1 base and the J gene lost 8 bases, with 15 bases spanning the gap. The CDR3 extends over 14 amino acids. The germline gives CDR1 SGHNT, CDR2 YYREEE (reference sequence). The DNA for the CDR3 is TGTGCCAGCAGCTTGACTGGGGACTGGGAGGGCTACACCTTC. It codes for CASSLTGDWEGYTF.

The rearrangement links TRBV4-3 to TRBJ1-5; no definite D call. The ends were cut back, 1 base at V and 5 bases at J, with 6 bases in the middle. The length of the CDR3 is 13 residues. Germline V gene data show CDR1 as LGHNA and CDR2 as YSLEER. As DNA, the CDR3 is TGCGCCAGCAGCCAAGGGGAGGATCAGCCCCAGCATTTT. It encodes CASSQGEDQPQHF.

This chain links TRBV11-2 with TRBJ2-1; TRBD2 matches 8 bases. Losses at the gene ends were 0 bases for V and 12 bases for J; bases not matched to a gene: 7. Germline V gives CDR1 SGHAT, CDR2 FQNNGV. The CDR3 is 14 amino acids. CDR3 protein: CASSLDREGSWQFF. The CDR3, as DNA: TGTGCCAGCAGCTTAGATCGGGAGGGGTCTTGGCAGTTCTTC.

The J gene is TRBJ2-1, the V gene TRBV27, with 9 bases aligning to TRBD2. The CDR3 is 15 amino acids. In germline, CDR1 is MNHEY, CDR2 SMNVEV (reference sequence). Trimming at V came to 8 bases and at J to 10 bases, leaving 15 bases not matched to a gene. The DNA of the CDR3 is TGTGCCAGCCGCCCCGGAGTAGCGGGGGCGTCGGAGCAGTTCTTC. Amino acids: CASRPGVAGASEQFF.

V usage is TRBV7-2 and J usage is TRBJ2-1; D possibly corresponds to TRBD1 (6 bases). The length of the CDR3 is 16 residues. Germline values: CDR1 SGHTA, CDR2 FQGNSA. V was clipped by 5 bases and J by 3 bases, with 17 bases between them. CDR3 nucleotide sequence: TGTGCCAGCAGCGACTGGCGACAGGTGAACTACAATGAGCAGTTCTTC. As protein: CASSDWRQVNYNEQFF.

V and J are TRBV5-1 and TRBJ1-6; possible D gene TRBD1, 5 bases. Germline V gives CDR1 SGHRS, CDR2 YFSETQ. The germline V and J ends were trimmed by 4 bases and 13 bases, with 15 bases remaining between them. This CDR3 spans 13 amino acids. The chain's CDR3 is CASSPDPDMPLHF. The DNA of the CDR3 is TGCGCCAGCAGCCCGGACCCGGACATGCCCCTCCACTTT.

The J gene is TRBJ1-2, the V gene TRBV3-1 (or the pseudogene TRBV3-2); possibly TRBD1 for D (5 bases). The V end was cut by 0 bases, the J end by 7 bases, with 15 bases between. This CDR3 has 15 residues. Germline assignment: CDR1 LGHDT and CDR2 YNNKEL (reference sequence). CDR3 sequence: CASSQDAVGGIGYTF. DNA of the CDR3: TGTGCCAGCAGCCAAGATGCGGTCGGGGGGATTGGCTACACCTTC.

This clone was seen just once. The V call is TRBV5-1, the J call TRBJ1-1; 9 bases map to TRBD1. CDR1 and CDR2 from the germline V gene are SGHRS and YFSETQ. The CDR3 covers 13 residues. Trimming removed 4 bases from V and 8 bases from J; junction bases left unmatched: 6. The CDR3 region is CASSGGQGREAFF. CDR3 nucleotides: TGCGCCAGCAGCGGGGGACAGGGCCGAGAAGCTTTCTTT.

J is TRBJ1-6 and V is TRBV10-3; the match to TRBD1 covers 7 bases. V lost 0 bases, J lost 14 bases, and 16 bases stayed unmatched. The CDR3 contains 17 residues. The germline V gene has CDR1 ENHRY and CDR2 SYGVKD. The DNA of the CDR3 is TGTGCCATCAGTGAGTCCGGAGGGGGCCCTCGGTTTGGGACCCTCCACTTT. Translating gives CAISESGGGPRFGTLHF.

The V and J genes are TRBV28 and TRBJ1-3, with 8 bases matching TRBD1. This CDR3 has 14 amino acids. CDR1 MDHEN and CDR2 SYDVKM come from the germline V gene. J gave up 5 bases and V 3 bases, and 3 bases lay outside the gene matches. The chain's CDR3 is CASSFRDRRNTIYF. Here the CDR3 DNA reads TGTGCCAGCAGTTTTAGGGACAGGAGAAACACCATATATTTT. The full variable domain, with the rest looked up from reference TRBV28 and TRBJ1-3, is DVKVTQSSRYLVKRTGEKVFLECVQDMDHENMFWYRQDPGLGLRLIYFSYDVKMKEKGDIPEGYSVSREKKERFSLILESASTNQTSMYLCASSFRDRRNTIYFGEGSWLTVV.

The chain links TRBV4-2 to TRBJ2-7, with D possibly matching TRBD1 (5 bases). Per germline, CDR1 LGHNA and CDR2 YNFKEQ. The V end was cut by 4 bases, the J end by 3 bases, with 19 bases between. This CDR3 has 16 residues. CDR3: CASSRVGIGDSYEQYF. The CDR3 DNA is TGTGCCAGCAGCCGCGTCGGTATAGGGGATAGCTACGAGCAGTACTTC.

The J gene is TRBJ1-1, the V gene TRBV12-3 or TRBV12-4, with D perhaps matching TRBD1 (6 bases). With 6 bases removed from V and 4 bases from J, the gap between germline ends came to 12 bases. The CDR3 has 13 residues. The CDR3 DNA sequence: TGTGCCAGCAGCAGGGGTGGAGGCACTGAAGCTTTCTTT. It is translated as CASSRGGGTEAFF.

This rearrangement joins TRBV9 to TRBJ1-6, with a tentative D call TRBD1 (6 bases). The CDR3 length is 14 residues. The germline V gene has CDR1 SGDLS and CDR2 YYNGEE. The V end was cut by 3 bases, the J end by 8 bases, with 12 bases between. CDR3 bases: TGTGCCAGCAGCGCCCAGGGGTTGCATTCACCCCTCCACTTT. It specifies CASSAQGLHSPLHF.

CDR3 bases: TGCGCCAGCAGCTTGGGGATGGGGCAGGTCGGCTATGGCTACACCTTC. Protein product: CASSLGMGQVGYGYTF. The chain couples TRBV5-1 to TRBJ1-2; D may be TRBD1 (5 bases). From germline, CDR1 is SGHRS and CDR2 YFSETQ. The CDR3 covers 16 residues. Trimming removed 0 bases from V and 4 bases from J, with 16 bases in between.

V is TRBV5-1 and J is TRBJ2-5; no definite D call. CDR1 is SGHRS and CDR2 is YFSETQ in the germline V gene. Deletions cut 2 bases from V and 5 bases from J, with 7 bases between. The CDR3 spans 12 residues. In DNA, the CDR3 is TGCGCCAGCAGCTTCGGTTGGGAGACCCAGTACTTC. Amino acid sequence: CASSFGWETQYF.

This clone was seen once. V is TRBV6-2 or TRBV6-3 and J is TRBJ2-1; D gene ambiguous. The CDR3 is made up of 12 amino acids. Looked up from germline, CDR1 is MNHEY and CDR2 is SVGEGT. Trimming removed 1 base from V and 8 bases from J, with 6 bases in between. DNA of the CDR3: TGTGCCAGCAGTTACTATGCGGATGAGCAGTTCTTC. Translated, it gives CASSYYADEQFF.

The V call is TRBV13, the J call TRBJ2-2, with no clear D. Trimming cost V 2 bases and J 8 bases, with 9 bases left between them. The CDR3 runs to 13 residues. The germline gives CDR1 PRHDT, CDR2 FYEKMQ (reference sequence). CDR3 region: CASSLSEAGELFF. The CDR3 nucleotides are TGTGCCAGCAGCTTAAGTGAGGCAGGGGAGCTGTTTTTT.